What follows are 22 T cell receptor beta chains derived from one specimen sequenced in a study of T cell responses to AZD1222 COVID-19 vaccine. TCRdb keeps only in-frame clones here, not all; method: immunoSEQ multiplex PCR. This sample has approximately 67,000 clones, with approximately 90% found just once. The sample here was peripheral blood, taken 28 days after the second AZD1222 dose. These receptors originate from an adult who received the AZD1222 COVID-19 vaccine.

The chain carries TRBV30 and TRBJ1-1; D is unresolved. Trimming pared 0 bases from V and 0 bases from J, leaving 5 bases between. The CDR3 totals 13 residues. Germline V gives CDR1 GTSNPN, CDR2 SVGIG (reference sequence). CDR3 in amino acids: CAWSVGVNTEAFF. The DNA for the CDR3 is TGTGCCTGGAGTGTAGGAGTGAACACTGAAGCTTTCTTT.

The rearrangement joins TRBV4-3 to TRBJ2-1; 14 nucleotides line up with TRBD2. V shed 0 bases, J shed 2 bases, and the junction held 3 bases outside the gene matches. This CDR3 contains 18 residues. Per the germline V gene, CDR1 is LGHNA and CDR2 is YSLEER. This CDR3 reads CASSQDRTSGRPYNEQFF. The CDR3 region has the DNA TGCGCCAGCAGCCAAGATAGGACTAGCGGGAGGCCCTACAATGAGCAGTTCTTC.

This chain links TRBV28 with TRBJ2-1, with D perhaps assigned TRBD1 or TRBD2 (7 bases each). The germline V and J ends were trimmed by 5 bases and 2 bases, with 13 bases remaining between them. There are 15 residues in the CDR3. The germline CDR1 and CDR2 sequences are MDHEN and SYDVKM. CDR3 DNA: TGTGCCAGCAGTGTCCCAGGGGGGGCCTACAATGAGCAGTTCTTC. Translating it yields CASSVPGGAYNEQFF.

This rearrangement joins TRBV6-5 to TRBJ1-1; no firm D call. V was trimmed by 6 bases and J by 0 bases, leaving 5 bases between them. The germline gives CDR1 MNHEY, CDR2 SVGAGI. The CDR3 is 12 residues long. The CDR3, as DNA: TGTGCCAGCAGCCTCATGAACACTGAAGCTTTCTTT. Translated, it gives CASSLMNTEAFF.

This chain links TRBV10-3 with TRBJ2-1; no clear D. Between the trimmed V and J ends, which lost 1 base and 6 bases, there was a span of 10 bases. Germline V gene lookup returns CDR1 ENHRY and CDR2 SYGVKD. The CDR3 has 14 residues. CDR3 bases: TGTGCCATCAGTGAGTGGCCCCGTCTCAATGAGCAGTTCTTC. This sequence encodes CAISEWPRLNEQFF.

The sample holds a few counts of this clone. The gene calls are TRBV7-6 and TRBJ1-2; TRBD1 matches 9 bases. Germline V lookup: CDR1 SGHVS, CDR2 FNYEAQ. J lost 2 bases, V lost 4 bases, and 5 bases had no gene match. The CDR3 consists of 15 residues. The CDR3 here is CASSSYRGLNYGYTF. DNA for the CDR3: TGTGCCAGCAGCTCCTACAGGGGGCTCAACTATGGCTACACCTTC.

The chain uses TRBV19 and TRBJ1-1, with a weak D call TRBD1 (5 bases). The germline V gene encodes CDR1 LNHDA and CDR2 SQIVND (reference sequence). There are 12 residues in the CDR3. In DNA, the CDR3 is TGTGCTACTACTCTTGGGGGCACTGAAGCTTTCTTT. Protein sequence: CATTLGGTEAFF.

The chain links TRBV29-1 to TRBJ2-7, with 10 positions matching TRBD2. V lost 6 bases, J lost 7 bases, and 9 bases stayed unmatched. This CDR3 has 13 amino acids. Germline V gene sequence: CDR1 SQVTM, CDR2 ANQGSEA. The CDR3 DNA is TGCAGCGTCCAGCGGGAGGGAGCTGGGGAGCAGTACTTC. Protein: CSVQREGAGEQYF.

The V call is TRBV7-2, the J call TRBJ1-3, with D perhaps matching TRBD1 (5 bases). CDR3 length equals 13 residues. Germline values: CDR1 SGHTA, CDR2 FQGNSA. Trimming took 5 bases from V and 8 from J, leaving 13 bases between them. The DNA for the CDR3 is TGTGCCAGCAGCCCCTTCGGGGGGGACACCATATATTTT. Protein sequence: CASSPFGGDTIYF.

The chain uses TRBV3-1 (or the pseudogene TRBV3-2) and TRBJ1-2; tentatively, D is TRBD1 (6 bases). CDR1 LGHDT and CDR2 YNNKEL come from the germline V gene (reference sequence). CDR3 length: 14 amino acids. V lost 0 bases and J 4 bases, leaving 9 bases between the germline ends. In DNA form, the CDR3 reads TGTGCCAGCAGCCAAGAGGGGGGCCTCTATGGCTACACCTTC. This sequence encodes CASSQEGGLYGYTF.

The chain recombines TRBV11-2 with TRBJ1-5; no reliable D call. With 2 bases removed from V and 7 bases from J, the gap between germline ends came to 9 bases. Germline V gene lookup returns CDR1 SGHAT and CDR2 FQNNGV. This CDR3 region has 13 residues. The DNA of the CDR3 is TGTGCCAGCAGCTTATTTGAGCGGCAGCCCCAGCATTTT. The encoded protein is CASSLFERQPQHF.

The chain couples TRBV7-9 to TRBJ2-5, with TRBD2 as a possible D gene (7 bases). The CDR3 contains 15 residues. With 5 bases removed from V and 5 bases from J, the gap between germline ends came to 18 bases. The germline CDR1 and CDR2 sequences are SEHNR and FQNEAQ (reference sequence). Here the CDR3 reads CASSIGGALGETQYF. DNA of the CDR3: TGTGCCAGCAGCATAGGGGGGGCCCTCGGGGAGACCCAGTACTTC.

The count of this clone is one. V gene TRBV7-2 combines with J gene TRBJ1-2; perhaps TRBD1 as D (5 bases). Germline V gives CDR1 SGHTA, CDR2 FQGNSA. V was cut by 0 bases and J by 4 bases, with 9 bases left in between. The CDR3 has 14 amino acids. The CDR3 DNA reads as TGTGCCAGCAGCTTAGCAGGGGTGAGCTATGGCTACACCTTC. Its translation: CASSLAGVSYGYTF.

V and J are TRBV2 and TRBJ2-7; D is ambiguous. Germline CDR1 SNHLY, CDR2 FYNNEI. Trimming stripped 2 bases from V and 4 bases from J, with 6 bases between. The CDR3 is 12 residues long. CDR3 sequence reads: CASSEIEYEQYF. The DNA for the CDR3 is TGTGCCAGCAGTGAAATTGAGTACGAGCAGTACTTC.

The V and J genes are TRBV5-4 and TRBJ1-2; TRBD1 might be the D (6 bases). Germline assignment: CDR1 SGHNT and CDR2 YYREEE (reference sequence). V lost 3 bases to trimming and J lost 7 bases, with 16 bases between them. The CDR3 is 14 amino acids. In DNA, the CDR3 is TGTGCCAGCAGCTCCGCTACAGGGTTTCTTGGCTACACCTTC. Protein: CASSSATGFLGYTF. Drawing the rest from reference TRBV5-4 and TRBJ1-2, the complete variable domain is ETGVTQSPTHLIKTRGQQVTLRCSSQSGHNTVSWYQQALGQGPQFIFQYYREEENGRGNFPPRFSGLQFPNYSSELNVNALELDDSALYLCASSSATGFLGYTFGSGTRLTVV.

This chain connects TRBV2 to TRBJ2-7, with 15 nucleotides matching TRBD2. This CDR3 is built from 14 residues. V lost 5 bases, J lost 6 bases, and 2 bases stayed unmatched. Germline values: CDR1 SNHLY, CDR2 FYNNEI. The CDR3 nucleotides read TGTGCCAGCAGTACGGGACTAGCGGGAGGCGAGCAGTACTTC. It translates to CASSTGLAGGEQYF.

The CDR3 DNA sequence: TGTGCCTGGGGGAGCAATCAGCCCCAGCATTTT. The encoded protein is CAWGSNQPQHF. The chain carries TRBV30 and TRBJ1-5, with unresolved D. The germline V and J ends were trimmed by 5 bases and 1 base, with 3 bases remaining between them. There are 11 residues in the CDR3. Germline loops: CDR1 GTSNPN, CDR2 SVGIG (reference sequence).

A single count supports this clone. The gene calls are TRBV5-8 and TRBJ2-7; D is possibly TRBD2 (5 bases). This CDR3 region has 15 residues. V lost 4 bases and J lost 3, with 17 bases in between. Germline CDR1 is SGHTS and CDR2 is YDEGEE. The CDR3 coding sequence is TGTGCCAGCAGCCTTGACGGAGGATGGGACTACGAGCAGTACTTC. It encodes CASSLDGGWDYEQYF. The full variable domain, completed using reference TRBV5-8 and TRBJ2-7, is EAGVTQSPTHLIKTRGQQATLRCSPISGHTSVYWYQQALGLGLQFLLWYDEGEERNRGNFPPRFSGRQFPNYSSELNVNALELEDSALYLCASSLDGGWDYEQYFGPGTRLTVT.

This clone was observed a handful of times. The chain couples TRBV30 to TRBJ2-2; D is uncertain. V shed 2 bases and J shed 10 bases, with 5 bases lying between them. CDR1 is GTSNPN, CDR2 SVGIG, per germline (reference sequence). The CDR3 sequence is 10 residues long. As DNA, the CDR3 is TGTGCCTGGAGTCACCAGGAGCTGTTTTTT. It specifies CAWSHQELFF.

The chain has TRBV19 and TRBJ1-1, with no clear D. V lost 5 bases, J lost 5 bases, and 15 bases lay in between. CDR1 is LNHDA and CDR2 is SQIVND in the germline V gene (reference sequence). The CDR3 is 14 amino acids. The CDR3 DNA reads TGTGCCAGTAGTTCGGCTGGCGGGCGGACTGAAGCTTTCTTT. Its protein is CASSSAGGRTEAFF.

The rearrangement links TRBV5-5 to TRBJ1-2; D ambiguous. Germline V gene lookup returns CDR1 SGHKS and CDR2 YYEKEE (reference sequence). Trimming shortened V by 3 bases and J by 0 bases, and 9 bases separated the two germline ends. This CDR3 region has 14 residues. The CDR3 protein is CASSSGTTNYGYTF. CDR3 DNA: TGTGCCAGCAGCTCTGGCACGACTAACTATGGCTACACCTTC.

The rearrangement joins TRBV15 to TRBJ2-7; D is uncertain. The CDR3 runs to 11 residues. The V and J ends lost 0 bases and 6 bases respectively, with 3 bases between them. In germline, CDR1 is LNHNV, CDR2 YYDKDF (reference sequence). In DNA, the CDR3 is TGTGCCACCAGCAGAGATCGCGAGCAGTACTTC. Translation: CATSRDREQYF.